These 24 T cell receptor beta chains share one sample of origin, sequenced in a study of PD-1 blockade in mismatch repair-deficient tumors. Generated by immunoSEQ multiplex PCR, the TCRdb table keeps only in-frame clones and is missing some. The sample has over 100,000 clones, about 80% seen once; the top ten hold 4% to 6%. The material sequenced was peripheral blood, taken 60 weeks after starting pembrolizumab. All receptors derive from an adult with mismatch repair-deficient cancer.

The chain is built from TRBV27 and TRBJ2-2, with D unclear. This CDR3 spans 15 amino acids. The ends were cut back, 8 bases at V and 0 bases at J, with 13 bases in the middle. Germline CDR1 and CDR2: MNHEY and SMNVEV (reference sequence). The CDR3 nucleotides are TGTGCCAGCGGTGTGGGGATTACGAACACCGGGGAGCTGTTTTTT. It specifies CASGVGITNTGELFF.

The chain combines TRBV19 with TRBJ2-7; tentative D call: TRBD1 (5 bases). Trimming left V 3 bases short and J 4 bases short, with 13 bases between. The germline gives CDR1 LNHDA, CDR2 SQIVND (reference sequence). CDR3 length: 14 residues. CDR3 coding DNA: TGTGCCAGTAGTATCGAGGAGACAGCGTACGAGCAGTACTTC. It translates to CASSIEETAYEQYF. Variable domain in full (rest from reference TRBV19 and TRBJ2-7): DGGITQSPKYLFRKEGQNVTLSCEQNLNHDAMYWYRQDPGQGLRLIYYSQIVNDFQKGDIAEGYSVSREKKESFPLTVTSAQKNPTAFYLCASSIEETAYEQYFGPGTRLTVT.

This clone showed up just once. J is TRBJ2-1 and V is TRBV7-6; 7 bases are shared with TRBD2. The germline gives CDR1 SGHVS, CDR2 FNYEAQ. V shed 0 bases and J 7 bases; nucleotides not matched to a gene: 3. This CDR3 has 14 residues. The chain's CDR3 is CASSLAGGPNEQFF. CDR3 bases: TGTGCCAGCAGCTTAGCGGGAGGGCCGAATGAGCAGTTCTTC.

J is TRBJ2-1 and V is TRBV19; maybe TRBD2 (6 bases). CDR3 length: 15 amino acids. V was shortened by 7 bases and J by 6 bases, with 19 bases between the two germline ends. CDR1 and CDR2 (germline): LNHDA, SQIVND (reference sequence). DNA of the CDR3: TGTGCCAGTACACCTGCCGGGACTCCCGGCAATGAGCAGTTCTTC. This translates into CASTPAGTPGNEQFF.

The genes are TRBV4-1 and TRBJ1-4, with 9 bases fitting TRBD1. The CDR3 has 15 residues. V lost 3 bases to trimming and J lost 7 bases; unmatched junction nucleotides: 6. Germline V gene data show CDR1 as MGHRA and CDR2 as YSYEKL. The CDR3 DNA reads TGCGCCAGCAGCCATGGGGACAGGGAGACTGAAAAACTGTTTTTT. Its translation: CASSHGDRETEKLFF.

The rearrangement links TRBV4-3 to TRBJ2-7; 12 nucleotides align to TRBD2. The V segment lost 0 bases and the J segment 8 bases; nucleotides outside the gene matches: 5. The CDR3 has 15 residues. The germline V gene has CDR1 LGHNA and CDR2 YSLEER. The CDR3 region is CASSQEVTSGRQQYF. The CDR3 DNA is TGCGCCAGCAGCCAAGAAGTGACTAGCGGGAGACAGCAGTACTTC.

This rearrangement joins TRBV29-1 to TRBJ1-5; 8 nucleotides align to TRBD1. The CDR3 contains 13 residues. Germline CDR1 reads SQVTM; CDR2 reads ANQGSEA. V was pared by 7 bases and J by 5 bases, with 7 bases of the junction left unmatched. The CDR3 DNA reads TGCAGCGGAGGGCAGGGGGCGGATCAGCCCCAGCATTTT. It is translated as CSGGQGADQPQHF.

The chain uses TRBV28 and TRBJ1-2, with D perhaps TRBD1 (5 bases). This CDR3 has 16 amino acids. Germline assignment: CDR1 MDHEN and CDR2 SYDVKM. Trimming took 3 bases from V and 4 from J, leaving 18 bases between them. CDR3 nucleotide sequence: TGTGCCAGCAGTTTGGCCACGGGACGATCGGCCTATGGCTACACCTTC. This encodes CASSLATGRSAYGYTF.

The genes are TRBV29-1 and TRBJ2-2; D unclear. CDR1 is SQVTM and CDR2 is ANQGSEA in the germline V gene. V lost 0 bases and J 6 bases, leaving 5 bases between the germline ends. CDR3 size: 12 residues. The chain's CDR3 is CSVEDLSGELFF. CDR3 coding DNA: TGCAGCGTTGAAGATTTGTCCGGGGAGCTGTTTTTT.

The V and J genes are TRBV28 and TRBJ2-1; 8 nucleotides line up with TRBD2. The CDR3 sequence is 16 residues long. Losses at the gene ends were 6 bases for V and 4 bases for J; bases not matched to a gene: 11. The germline CDR1 and CDR2 sequences are MDHEN and SYDVKM. CDR3 protein: CASRYHGGLGYNEQFF. In DNA form, the CDR3 reads TGTGCCAGCAGGTACCATGGGGGACTAGGGTACAATGAGCAGTTCTTC.

Details on this clone: Other DNA sequences in this sample translate to the same CDR3. The V and J genes are TRBV27 and TRBJ1-4, with unresolved D. The V and J ends lost 3 bases and 7 bases respectively, with 9 bases between them. From germline, CDR1 is MNHEY and CDR2 SMNVEV (reference sequence). The CDR3 is 13 amino acids. CDR3 in amino acids: CASSFSGFEKLFF. CDR3 bases: TGTGCCAGCAGTTTTTCAGGATTTGAAAAACTGTTTTTT.

In nucleotides, the CDR3 is TGTGCCAGCAGTATCCGGGATCCCCCCGATACGCAGTATTTT. Translating gives CASSIRDPPDTQYF. The V gene is TRBV6-5, the J gene TRBJ2-3; TRBD2 might be the D (5 bases). This CDR3 contains 14 residues. The germline V gene encodes CDR1 MNHEY and CDR2 SVGAGI. V shed 5 bases and J shed 6 bases, with 15 bases lying between them.

CDR3 loop: CAWSVPDRDYGYTF. CDR3 in DNA: TGTGCCTGGAGTGTTCCGGACAGGGACTATGGCTACACCTTC. The chain couples TRBV30 to TRBJ1-2, with 8 bases matching TRBD1. Trimming at V came to 0 bases and at J to 3 bases, leaving 3 bases not matched to a gene. The CDR3 totals 14 residues. In germline, CDR1 is GTSNPN, CDR2 SVGIG (reference sequence).

The rearrangement joins TRBV28 to TRBJ1-5; D is perhaps TRBD1 (6 bases). V gave up 7 bases and J gave up 1 base, with 20 bases separating them. Germline-derived CDR1 and CDR2 are MDHEN and SYDVKM. The CDR3 totals 17 residues. Here the CDR3 reads CASTPNARGASNQPQHF. CDR3 coding DNA: TGTGCCAGCACGCCCAATGCGCGGGGGGCGAGCAATCAGCCCCAGCATTTT. Full variable domain (outside the CDR3, taken from reference TRBV28 and TRBJ1-5): DVKVTQSSRYLVKRTGEKVFLECVQDMDHENMFWYRQDPGLGLRLIYFSYDVKMKEKGDIPEGYSVSREKKERFSLILESASTNQTSMYLCASTPNARGASNQPQHFGDGTRLSIL.

CDR3 sequence (DNA): TGTGCCAGCAGCTTAATTGTCGGGGGCACCTACGAGCAGTACTTC. Residues: CASSLIVGGTYEQYF. The chain has TRBV7-2 and TRBJ2-7; perhaps D is TRBD1 or TRBD2 (6 bases each). CDR1 is SGHTA and CDR2 is FQGNSA in the germline V gene. There are 15 residues in the CDR3. V dropped 2 bases and J dropped 2 bases, with 13 bases sitting between them.

This chain joins TRBV5-1 and TRBJ1-1, with D unclear. The CDR3 is made up of 13 amino acids. Trimming shortened V by 7 bases and J by 2 bases, and 12 bases separated the two germline ends. Germline CDR1 reads SGHRS; CDR2 reads YFSETQ. The CDR3 is CASRITANTEAFF. CDR3 nucleotides: TGCGCCAGCCGGATAACAGCTAACACTGAAGCTTTCTTT.

This clone was observed a few times. This rearrangement joins TRBV6-1 to TRBJ1-2, with D maybe TRBD1 (5 bases). V was cut by 5 bases and J by 4 bases, with 8 bases left in between. Germline V lookup: CDR1 MNHNS, CDR2 SASEGT. The length of the CDR3 is 12 residues. The CDR3: CASSSDSYGYTF. The CDR3 DNA reads as TGTGCCAGCAGTTCCGACAGCTATGGCTACACCTTC.

The chain employs TRBV10-3 and TRBJ2-5; TRBD2 agrees at 7 bases. The CDR3 has 18 amino acids. V lost 3 bases, J lost 4 bases, and 17 bases stayed unmatched. The germline V gene has CDR1 ENHRY and CDR2 SYGVKD. In nucleotides, the CDR3 is TGTGCCATCAGTGACTCTGGCGGAGCGGGACTATCGCCAGAGACCCAGTACTTC. This codes for CAISDSGGAGLSPETQYF.

This chain joins TRBV15 and TRBJ1-4; no definite D call. This CDR3 contains 15 residues. Between the trimmed V and J ends, which lost 3 bases and 2 bases, there was a span of 10 bases. The germline V gene encodes CDR1 LNHNV and CDR2 YYDKDF (reference sequence). The CDR3 DNA reads as TGTGCCACCAGCAGGGAAGGGTTTACTAATGAAAAACTGTTTTTT. Translating it yields CATSREGFTNEKLFF.

The genes are TRBV19 and TRBJ1-2; 7 bases agree with TRBD1. V shed 5 bases, J shed 5 bases, and the junction held 8 bases outside the gene matches. This CDR3 has 14 amino acids. CDR1 and CDR2 from the germline V gene are LNHDA and SQIVND (reference sequence). The CDR3 DNA follows: TGTGCCAGTAGTTCCCGCGGACAGGATTATGGCTACACCTTC. Encoded protein: CASSSRGQDYGYTF.

This clone has more than one count but fewer than ten. This sequence joins TRBV5-1 and TRBJ2-7; no clear D. This CDR3 has 15 amino acids. Trimming took off 0 bases at V and 1 base at J, with 11 bases between the two ends. The germline CDR1 and CDR2 sequences are SGHRS and YFSETQ. The CDR3 DNA reads as TGCGCCAGCAGCTTGGACCCTGTCGTTTCCTACGAGCAGTACTTC. It specifies CASSLDPVVSYEQYF.

This clone was seen a handful of times. In the same sample, other DNA sequences code for this CDR3. CDR3 loop: CSAQGFSGNTIYF. Written as DNA, the CDR3 is TGCAGCGCACAGGGCTTCTCTGGAAACACCATATATTTT. The genes are TRBV29-1 and TRBJ1-3, with D maybe TRBD1 (6 bases). Trimming shortened V by 7 bases and J by 0 bases, and 10 bases separated the two germline ends. Germline loops: CDR1 SQVTM, CDR2 ANQGSEA. The CDR3 extends over 13 amino acids.

The chain is built from TRBV15 and TRBJ2-5; D possibly matches TRBD1 or TRBD2 (5 bases each). Trimming shortened V by 0 bases and J by 1 base, and 9 bases separated the two germline ends. The CDR3 runs to 15 residues. Germline CDR1 and CDR2: LNHNV and YYDKDF (reference sequence). CDR3 nucleotides: TGTGCCACCAGCAGAGAAGGGGACCCCCAAGAGACCCAGTACTTC. This translates into CATSREGDPQETQYF.

This clone was picked up one time. This chain connects TRBV7-2 to TRBJ1-1; D remains ambiguous. This CDR3 region has 13 residues. Between the trimmed V and J ends, which lost 2 bases and 1 base, there was a span of 5 bases. The germline CDR1 and CDR2 sequences are SGHTA and FQGNSA. CDR3 loop: CASSLWENTEAFF. The CDR3 DNA sequence: TGTGCCAGCAGCTTATGGGAGAACACTGAAGCTTTCTTT. The whole variable domain, remainder taken from reference TRBV7-2 and TRBJ1-1, is GAGVSQSPSNKVTEKGKDVELRCDPISGHTALYWYRQSLGQGLEFLIYFQGNSAPDKSGLPSDRFSAERTGGSVSTLTIQRTQQEDSAVYLCASSLWENTEAFFGQGTRLTVV.